This is a list of T cell receptor beta chains from one sample in a study of monozygotic twins with cystic fibrosis. Measured with immunoSEQ multiplex PCR; TCRdb has only the in-frame clones, and not every one. The sample gives approximately 32,000 clones, 96% of which show up once; 0.15% to 0.2% is in the top ten. The material sequenced was blood. These receptors were obtained from a girl aged 2-10 years with cystic fibrosis. Each CDR3 is given with its conserved first and last residue. The D gene is left open where the match is weak. Size is stated for part of the rows, as once, few or many counts, or as a class when the clone is expanded.

clone size	V gene	D gene	J gene	CDR3 protein	CDR3 DNA
once	TRBV18	.	TRBJ2-7	CASSPLGTYEQYF	TGTGCCAGCTCACCACTAGGAACCTACGAGCAGTACTTC
.	TRBV30	.	TRBJ2-7	CAWSVWSYEQYF	TGTGCCTGGAGTGTGTGGTCCTACGAGCAGTACTTC
once	TRBV15	TRBD1	TRBJ2-7	CATSRDLIRDSAYEQYF	TGTGCCACCAGCAGAGATCTTATCAGGGACAGCGCCTACGAGCAGTACTTC
.	TRBV6-5	.	TRBJ2-7	CATFRLGEQYF	TGTGCCACCTTTAGGCTGGGCGAGCAGTACTTC
.	TRBV2	.	TRBJ2-1	CASRRGSSHEQFF	TGTGCCAGCAGGAGGGGTAGCTCTCATGAGCAGTTCTTC
.	TRBV11-2	.	TRBJ2-7	CASSSERVNYEQYF	TGTGCCAGCAGCTCCGAGCGAGTTAACTACGAGCAGTACTTC
.	TRBV5-1	.	TRBJ2-3	CASSLHGSSDTQYF	TGCGCCAGCAGTTTGCACGGCTCTTCAGATACGCAGTATTTT
.	TRBV5-1	.	TRBJ1-1	CASSTGAVMNTEAFF	TGCGCCAGCAGCACCGGGGCCGTCATGAACACTGAAGCTTTCTTT
.	TRBV30	TRBD1	TRBJ1-5	CAWSPRQGSQPQHF	TGTGCCTGGAGTCCCCGACAGGGTAGTCAGCCCCAGCATTTT
.	TRBV25-1	.	TRBJ2-1	CASSSHRDNEQFF	TGTGCCAGCAGTAGCCACAGAGACAATGAGCAGTTCTTC
.	TRBV2	.	TRBJ2-2	CASSEDSGHTGELFF	TGTGCCAGCAGTGAAGATTCGGGTCACACCGGGGAGCTGTTTTTT
.	TRBV6-1	.	TRBJ1-5	CASSVQGRGDQPQHF	TGTGCCAGCAGTGTCCAGGGACGGGGGGACCAGCCCCAGCATTTT
.	TRBV15	TRBD2	TRBJ2-2	CATTGLASPGELFF	TGTGCCACCACGGGACTAGCTAGTCCCGGGGAGCTGTTTTTT
.	TRBV6-1	.	TRBJ1-1	CASRQGTEAFF	TGTGCCAGCAGGCAGGGGACTGAAGCTTTCTTT
.	TRBV28	TRBD1	TRBJ2-7	CASTTTGTGTYEQYF	TGTGCCAGCACCACAACCGGGACAGGAACCTACGAGCAGTACTTC
.	TRBV14	.	TRBJ2-2	CASSHRGANGELFF	TGTGCCAGCAGCCACCGGGGGGCAAACGGGGAGCTGTTTTTT
.	TRBV30	.	TRBJ1-5	CAVNKGGSNQPQHF	TGTGCCGTAAATAAAGGAGGTAGCAATCAGCCCCAGCATTTT
.	TRBV5-6	.	TRBJ1-3	CASSLGGLTAGNTIYF	TGTGCCAGCAGCTTGGGCGGGTTGACTGCTGGAAACACCATATATTTT
.	TRBV5-1	.	TRBJ2-7	CASSPDGSYEQYF	TGCGCCAGCAGCCCGGACGGATCCTACGAGCAGTACTTC
.	TRBV18	TRBD1	TRBJ1-1	CASSPAGTGWNTEAFF	TGTGCCAGCTCACCCGCCGGGACAGGGTGGAACACTGAAGCTTTCTTT
.	TRBV5-8	.	TRBJ2-6	CASSRRDRGANVLTF	TGTGCCAGCAGCCGAAGGGATCGCGGGGCCAACGTCCTGACTTTC
.	TRBV9	TRBD1	TRBJ1-1	CASNPTGELNTEAFF	TGTGCCAGCAATCCTACAGGGGAACTAAACACTGAAGCTTTCTTT
.	TRBV6-4	.	TRBJ2-7	CASGSGSEQYF	TGTGCCAGCGGCAGTGGTAGCGAGCAGTACTTC
.	TRBV7-9	.	TRBJ2-1	CASSLGGSYNEQFF	TGTGCCAGCAGCTTGGGCGGATCCTACAATGAGCAGTTCTTC
.	TRBV30	.	TRBJ2-7	CAWMQGGEQYF	TGTGCCTGGATGCAGGGCGGCGAGCAGTACTTC
.	TRBV4-1	.	TRBJ2-7	CASSQDHGGASYEQYF	TGCGCCAGCAGCCAAGATCACGGCGGGGCTTCCTACGAGCAGTACTTC
.	TRBV14	.	TRBJ1-1	CASSRVSNTEAFF	TGTGCCAGCAGCCGGGTGTCGAACACTGAAGCTTTCTTT
.	TRBV25-1	.	TRBJ2-1	CASSQGPNEQFF	TGTGCCAGCAGTCAAGGACCCAATGAGCAGTTCTTC
few	TRBV6-1	.	TRBJ1-1	CASSEVGGTGTEAFF	TGTGCCAGCAGTGAAGTGGGGGGTACGGGCACTGAAGCTTTCTTT
.	TRBV4-1	.	TRBJ2-1	CASSQVATVEDEQFF	TGCGCCAGCAGCCAAGTCGCAACGGTGGAGGATGAGCAGTTCTTC